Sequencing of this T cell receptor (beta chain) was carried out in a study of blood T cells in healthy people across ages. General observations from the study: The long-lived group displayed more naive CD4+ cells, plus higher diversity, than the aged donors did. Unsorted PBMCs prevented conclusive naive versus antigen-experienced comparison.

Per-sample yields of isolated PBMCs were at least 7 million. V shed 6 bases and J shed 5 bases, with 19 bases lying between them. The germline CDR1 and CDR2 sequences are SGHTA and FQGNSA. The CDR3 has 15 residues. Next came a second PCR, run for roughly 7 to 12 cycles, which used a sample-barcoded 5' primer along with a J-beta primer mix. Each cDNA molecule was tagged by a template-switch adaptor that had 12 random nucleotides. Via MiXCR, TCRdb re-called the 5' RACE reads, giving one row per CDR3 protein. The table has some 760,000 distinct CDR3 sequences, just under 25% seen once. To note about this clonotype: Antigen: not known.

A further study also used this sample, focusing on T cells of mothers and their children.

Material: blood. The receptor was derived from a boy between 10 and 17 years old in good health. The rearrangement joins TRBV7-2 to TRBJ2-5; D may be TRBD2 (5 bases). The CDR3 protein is CASSSTTRGGETQYF. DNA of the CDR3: TGTGCCAGCAGTTCTACTACCCGAGGCGGGGAGACCCAGTACTTC.